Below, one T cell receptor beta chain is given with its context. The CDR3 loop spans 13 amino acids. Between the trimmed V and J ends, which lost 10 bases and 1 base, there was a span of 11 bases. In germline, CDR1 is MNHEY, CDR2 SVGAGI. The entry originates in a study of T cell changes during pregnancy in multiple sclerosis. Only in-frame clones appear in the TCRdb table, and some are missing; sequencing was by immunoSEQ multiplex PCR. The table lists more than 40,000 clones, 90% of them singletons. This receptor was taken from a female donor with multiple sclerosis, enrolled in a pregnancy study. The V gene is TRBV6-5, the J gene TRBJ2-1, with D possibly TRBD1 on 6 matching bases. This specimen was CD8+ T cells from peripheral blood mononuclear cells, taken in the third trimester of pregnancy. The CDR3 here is CAIGDNSYNEQFF. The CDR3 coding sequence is TGTGCCATCGGGGACAATTCCTACAATGAGCAGTTCTTC.